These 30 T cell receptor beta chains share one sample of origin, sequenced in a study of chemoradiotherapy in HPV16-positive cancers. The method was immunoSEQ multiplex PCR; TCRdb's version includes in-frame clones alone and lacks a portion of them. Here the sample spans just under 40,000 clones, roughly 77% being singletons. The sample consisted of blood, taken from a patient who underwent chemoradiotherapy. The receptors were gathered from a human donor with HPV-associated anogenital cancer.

DNA of the CDR3: TGTGCCAGCAGCTTGGATACAGTATCACCCCTCCACTTT. Its protein is CASSLDTVSPLHF. The chain couples TRBV5-6 to TRBJ1-6; D uncertain. Deletions cut 0 bases from V and 10 bases from J, with 8 bases between. The CDR3 has 13 residues. In germline, CDR1 is SGHDT, CDR2 YYEEEE.

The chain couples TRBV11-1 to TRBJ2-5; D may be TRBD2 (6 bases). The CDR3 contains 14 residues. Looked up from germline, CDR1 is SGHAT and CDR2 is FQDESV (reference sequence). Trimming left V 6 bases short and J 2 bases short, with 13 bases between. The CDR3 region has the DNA TGTGCCAGCAGTTGGGACGGGGGACAAGAGACCCAGTACTTC. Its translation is CASSWDGGQETQYF.

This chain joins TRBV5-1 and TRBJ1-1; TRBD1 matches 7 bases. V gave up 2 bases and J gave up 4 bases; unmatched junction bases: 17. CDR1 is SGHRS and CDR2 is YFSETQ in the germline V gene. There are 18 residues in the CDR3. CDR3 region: CASSLIRGALGHGTEAFF. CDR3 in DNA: TGCGCCAGCAGCTTAATCAGGGGGGCCCTTGGACATGGCACTGAAGCTTTCTTT.

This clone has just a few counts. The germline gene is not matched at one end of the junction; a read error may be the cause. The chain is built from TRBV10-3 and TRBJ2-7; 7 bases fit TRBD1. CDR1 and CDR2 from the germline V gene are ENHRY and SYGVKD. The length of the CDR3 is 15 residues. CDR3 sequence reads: CASSYLPGGSDEQYF. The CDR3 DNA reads TGTGCCAGCAGTTACTTGCCAGGGGGAAGCGACGAGCAGTACTTC.

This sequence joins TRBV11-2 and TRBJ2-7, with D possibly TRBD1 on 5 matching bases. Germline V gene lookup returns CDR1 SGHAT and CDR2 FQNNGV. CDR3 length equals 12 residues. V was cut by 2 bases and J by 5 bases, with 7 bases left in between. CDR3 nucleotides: TGTGCCAGCAGCTTATCAGGGAACGAGCAGTACTTC. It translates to CASSLSGNEQYF.

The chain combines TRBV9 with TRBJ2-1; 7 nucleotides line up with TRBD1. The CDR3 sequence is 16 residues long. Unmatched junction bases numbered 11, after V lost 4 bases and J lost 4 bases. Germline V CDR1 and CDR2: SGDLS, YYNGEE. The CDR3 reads CASSIGIGQVYNEQFF. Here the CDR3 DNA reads TGTGCCAGCAGCATAGGAATCGGACAGGTGTACAATGAGCAGTTCTTC.

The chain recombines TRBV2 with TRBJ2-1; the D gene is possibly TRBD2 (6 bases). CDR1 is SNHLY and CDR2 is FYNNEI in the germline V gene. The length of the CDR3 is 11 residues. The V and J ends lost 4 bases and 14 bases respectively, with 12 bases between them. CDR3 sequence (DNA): TGTGCCAGCAGTGTCGGACTAAGGGAGTTCTTC. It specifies CASSVGLREFF.

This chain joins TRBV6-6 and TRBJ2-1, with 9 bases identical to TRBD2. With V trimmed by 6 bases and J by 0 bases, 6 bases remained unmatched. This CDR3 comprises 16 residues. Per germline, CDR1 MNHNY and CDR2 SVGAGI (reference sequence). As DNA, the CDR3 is TGTGCCAGCAGGCCCGATAGCGGGAGCTCCTACAATGAGCAGTTCTTC. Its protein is CASRPDSGSSYNEQFF.

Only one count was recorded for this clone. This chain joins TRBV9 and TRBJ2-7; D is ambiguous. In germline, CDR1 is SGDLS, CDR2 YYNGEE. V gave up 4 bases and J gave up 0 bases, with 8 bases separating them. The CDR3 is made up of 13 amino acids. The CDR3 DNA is TGTGCCAGCAGCACCCGGAGCTCCTACGAGCAGTACTTC. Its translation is CASSTRSSYEQYF.

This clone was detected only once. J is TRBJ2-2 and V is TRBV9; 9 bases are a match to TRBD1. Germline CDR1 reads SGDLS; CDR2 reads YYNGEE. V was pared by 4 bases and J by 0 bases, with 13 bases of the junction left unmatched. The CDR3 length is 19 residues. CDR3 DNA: TGTGCCAGCAGCATCGGATATGGACAGGGGAGGACGAACACCGGGGAGCTGTTTTTT. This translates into CASSIGYGQGRTNTGELFF.

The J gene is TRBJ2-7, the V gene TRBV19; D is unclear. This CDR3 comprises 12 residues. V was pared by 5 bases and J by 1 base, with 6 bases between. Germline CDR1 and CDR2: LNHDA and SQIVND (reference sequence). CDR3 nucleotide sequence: TGTGCCAGTAGTTCAGCATCCTACGAGCAGTACTTC. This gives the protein CASSSASYEQYF.

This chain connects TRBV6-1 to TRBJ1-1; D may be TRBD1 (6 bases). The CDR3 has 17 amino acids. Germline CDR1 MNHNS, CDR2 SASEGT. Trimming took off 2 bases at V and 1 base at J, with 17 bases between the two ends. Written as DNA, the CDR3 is TGTGCCAGCAGTGAATCAGGGGCGCCGGGCCCGAACACTGAAGCTTTCTTT. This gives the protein CASSESGAPGPNTEAFF.

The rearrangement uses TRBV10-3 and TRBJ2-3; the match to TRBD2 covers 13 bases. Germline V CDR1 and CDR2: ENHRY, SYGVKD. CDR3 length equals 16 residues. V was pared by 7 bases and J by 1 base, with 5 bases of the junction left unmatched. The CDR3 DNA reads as TGTGCCATCACCCCGGGGACTAGCGGGGGCACAGATACGCAGTATTTT. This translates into CAITPGTSGGTDTQYF.

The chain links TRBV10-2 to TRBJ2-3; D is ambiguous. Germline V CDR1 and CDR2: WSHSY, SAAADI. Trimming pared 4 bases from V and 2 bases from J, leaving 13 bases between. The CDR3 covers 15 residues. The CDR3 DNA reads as TGCGCCAGCAGTGGATCGGTCCCCCTCACAGATACGCAGTATTTT. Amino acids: CASSGSVPLTDTQYF.

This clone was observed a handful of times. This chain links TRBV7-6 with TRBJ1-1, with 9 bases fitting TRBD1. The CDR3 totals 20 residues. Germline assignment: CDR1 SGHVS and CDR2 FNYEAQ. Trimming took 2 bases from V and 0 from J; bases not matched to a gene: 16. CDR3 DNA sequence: TGTGCCAGCAGCTTAATTGCGATGGGACAGGGAAACTTTATGAACACTGAAGCTTTCTTT. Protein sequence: CASSLIAMGQGNFMNTEAFF.

This CDR3 is CASSRGGPYEQYF. CDR3 nucleotides: TGTGCCAGCAGCCGGGGGGGCCCCTACGAGCAGTACTTC. This chain joins TRBV7-2 and TRBJ2-7, with 8 bases fitting TRBD2. Trimming took 5 bases from V and 2 from J; bases not matched to a gene: 2. The CDR3 consists of 13 residues. Germline V gene data show CDR1 as SGHTA and CDR2 as FQGNSA.

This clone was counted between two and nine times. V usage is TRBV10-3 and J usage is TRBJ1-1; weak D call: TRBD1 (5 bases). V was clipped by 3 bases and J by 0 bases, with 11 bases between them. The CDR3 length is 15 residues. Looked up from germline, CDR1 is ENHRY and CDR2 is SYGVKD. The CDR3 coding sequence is TGTGCCATCAGTGATAGGGGCTCACTGAACACTGAAGCTTTCTTT. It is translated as CAISDRGSLNTEAFF.

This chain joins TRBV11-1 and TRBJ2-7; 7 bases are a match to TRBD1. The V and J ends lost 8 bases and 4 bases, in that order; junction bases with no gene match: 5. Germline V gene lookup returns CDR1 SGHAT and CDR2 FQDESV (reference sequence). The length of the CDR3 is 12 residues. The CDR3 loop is CASGTVGYEQYF. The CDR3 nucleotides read TGTGCCAGCGGGACAGTTGGGTACGAGCAGTACTTC.

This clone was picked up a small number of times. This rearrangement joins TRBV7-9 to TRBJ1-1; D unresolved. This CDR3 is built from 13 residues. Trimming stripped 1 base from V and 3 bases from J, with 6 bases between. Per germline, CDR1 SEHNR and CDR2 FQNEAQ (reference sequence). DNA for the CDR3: TGTGCCAGCAGCTTAGAGGAGTACACTGAAGCTTTCTTT. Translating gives CASSLEEYTEAFF.

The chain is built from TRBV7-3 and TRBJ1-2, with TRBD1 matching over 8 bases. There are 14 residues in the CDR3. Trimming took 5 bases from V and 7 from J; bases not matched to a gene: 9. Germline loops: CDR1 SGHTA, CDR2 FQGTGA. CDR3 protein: CASSARQGRGGYTF. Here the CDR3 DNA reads TGTGCCAGCAGCGCCAGACAGGGGCGGGGTGGCTACACCTTC.

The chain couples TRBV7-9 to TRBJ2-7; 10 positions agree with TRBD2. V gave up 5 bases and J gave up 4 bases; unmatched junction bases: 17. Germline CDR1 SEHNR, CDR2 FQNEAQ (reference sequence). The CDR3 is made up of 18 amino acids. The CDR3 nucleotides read TGTGCCAGCAGCCCAATCATACCTAGCGGGGGTCGGCCTTACGAGCAGTACTTC. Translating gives CASSPIIPSGGRPYEQYF.

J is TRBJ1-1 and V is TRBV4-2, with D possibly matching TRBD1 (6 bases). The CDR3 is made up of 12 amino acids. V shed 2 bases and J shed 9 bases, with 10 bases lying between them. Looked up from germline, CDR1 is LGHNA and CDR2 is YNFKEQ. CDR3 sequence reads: CASSQQGNQAFF. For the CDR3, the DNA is TGTGCCAGCAGCCAACAGGGGAATCAAGCTTTCTTT.

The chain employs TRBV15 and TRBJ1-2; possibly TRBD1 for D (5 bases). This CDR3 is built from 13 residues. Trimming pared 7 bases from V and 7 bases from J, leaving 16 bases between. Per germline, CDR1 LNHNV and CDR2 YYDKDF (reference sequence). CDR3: CATTKDTRVGYTF. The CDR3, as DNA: TGTGCCACCACCAAAGATACCAGGGTTGGCTACACCTTC.

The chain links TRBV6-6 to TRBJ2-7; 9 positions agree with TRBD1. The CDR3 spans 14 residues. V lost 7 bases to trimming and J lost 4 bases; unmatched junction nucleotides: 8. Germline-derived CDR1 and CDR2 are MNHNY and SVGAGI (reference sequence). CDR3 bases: TGTGCCAGCACCCCGGGACAGGGAGTTTACGAGCAGTACTTC. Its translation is CASTPGQGVYEQYF.

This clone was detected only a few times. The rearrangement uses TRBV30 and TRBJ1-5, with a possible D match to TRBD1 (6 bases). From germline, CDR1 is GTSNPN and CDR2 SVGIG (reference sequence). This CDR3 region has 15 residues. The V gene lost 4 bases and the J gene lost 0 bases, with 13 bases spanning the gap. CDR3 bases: TGTGCCTGGAATGTAGGACAGTATAGCAATCAGCCCCAGCATTTT. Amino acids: CAWNVGQYSNQPQHF.

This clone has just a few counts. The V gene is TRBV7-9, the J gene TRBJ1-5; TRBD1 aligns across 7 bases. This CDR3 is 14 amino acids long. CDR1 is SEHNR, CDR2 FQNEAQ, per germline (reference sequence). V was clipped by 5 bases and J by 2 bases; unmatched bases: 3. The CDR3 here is CASSPGQGNQPQHF. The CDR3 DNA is TGTGCCAGCAGCCCCGGACAGGGCAATCAGCCCCAGCATTTT.

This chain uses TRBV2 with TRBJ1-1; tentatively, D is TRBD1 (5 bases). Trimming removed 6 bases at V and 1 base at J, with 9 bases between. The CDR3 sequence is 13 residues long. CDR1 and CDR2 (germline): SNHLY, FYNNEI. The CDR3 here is CASRRDGNTEAFF. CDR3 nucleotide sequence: TGTGCCAGCAGAAGGGACGGGAACACTGAAGCTTTCTTT.

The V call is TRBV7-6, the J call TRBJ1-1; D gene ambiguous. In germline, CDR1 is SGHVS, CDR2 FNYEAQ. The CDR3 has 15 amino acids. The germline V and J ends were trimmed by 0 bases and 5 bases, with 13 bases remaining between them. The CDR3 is CASSLAPVVGTEAFF. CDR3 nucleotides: TGTGCCAGCAGCTTAGCGCCAGTGGTGGGTACTGAAGCTTTCTTT. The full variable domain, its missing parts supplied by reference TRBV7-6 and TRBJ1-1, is GAGVSQSPRYKVTKRGQDVALRCDPISGHVSLYWYRQALGQGPEFLTYFNYEAQQDKSGLPNDRFSAERPEGSISTLTIQRTEQRDSAMYRCASSLAPVVGTEAFFGQGTRLTVV.

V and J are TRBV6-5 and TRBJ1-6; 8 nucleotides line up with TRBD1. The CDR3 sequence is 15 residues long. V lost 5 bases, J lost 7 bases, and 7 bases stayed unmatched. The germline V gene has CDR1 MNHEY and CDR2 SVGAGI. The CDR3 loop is CASSKQTGVNSPLHF. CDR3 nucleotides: TGTGCCAGCAGTAAACAGACAGGGGTCAATTCACCCCTCCACTTT.

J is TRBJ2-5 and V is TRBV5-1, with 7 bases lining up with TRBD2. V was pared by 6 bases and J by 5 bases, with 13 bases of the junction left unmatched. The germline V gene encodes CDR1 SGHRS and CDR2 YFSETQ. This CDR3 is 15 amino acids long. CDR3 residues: CASKVQAGKGETQYF. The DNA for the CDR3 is TGCGCCAGCAAGGTTCAAGCGGGGAAAGGGGAGACCCAGTACTTC.